The source of this TCR beta chain is a study of PD-L1 blockade in urothelial cancer. The time point denotes: pretreatment peripheral blood. The method was immunoSEQ multiplex PCR; TCRdb's version includes in-frame clones alone and lacks a portion of them. This table has 80,000 to 90,000 clones, 85% to 90% appearing once. The material sequenced was PBMCs, taken around atezolizumab (anti-PD-L1) treatment. The TCR originated in a man aged 55 to 70 with urothelial cancer.

The CDR3 DNA is TGTGCCAGCAGTGCCGGGACAGGGTATTTTAATGAGCAGTTCTTC. It yields the protein CASSAGTGYFNEQFF. The V gene is TRBV27, the J gene TRBJ2-1; 9 bases align to TRBD1. With V trimmed by 5 bases and J by 7 bases, 9 bases remained unmatched. The CDR3 is 15 residues long. Germline lookup yields CDR1 MNHEY and CDR2 SMNVEV (reference sequence).